These 21 T cell receptor beta chains originate from one sample sequenced in a study of T cells in Graves' hyperthyroidism and ophthalmopathy. Amplification targeted TCR beta CDR3 regions from RNA transcripts. In the first-round RT-PCR of the TCR CDR3, the HTBI primer set was used. TCRdb fed the multiplex PCR reads into MiXCR, producing one record per CDR3 protein. The data contain approximately 610,000 distinct CDR3 sequences, 16% of them seen just once; the ten biggest clones take up about 20%. What was sequenced was blood. These receptors were collected from a woman under 30 with Graves' hyperthyroidism.

Here the CDR3 reads CAISESELQALNTEAFF. CDR3 bases: TGTGCCATCAGTGAGTCTGAGTTACAGGCATTGAACACTGAAGCTTTCTTT. The rearrangement joins TRBV10-3 to TRBJ1-1, with D possibly TRBD1 on 5 matching bases. CDR1 and CDR2 (germline): ENHRY, SYGVKD. The V gene lost 0 bases and the J gene lost 0 bases, with 14 bases spanning the gap. The CDR3 sequence is 17 residues long.

This clonotype was observed at least ten times. This chain uses TRBV20-1 with TRBJ2-7; a weak D match, TRBD2 (6 bases). The CDR3 sequence is 15 residues long. With 6 bases removed from V and 4 bases from J, the gap between germline ends came to 22 bases. In germline, CDR1 is DFQATT, CDR2 SNEGSKA (reference sequence). The CDR3 bases are TGCAGTGCCCTAAAGGCTAGCGTGTTCCCTTACGAGCAGTACTTC. It yields the protein CSALKASVFPYEQYF.

This clonotype has a count of ten or more. This sequence joins TRBV11-3 and TRBJ2-1; 12 bases fit TRBD2. V lost 5 bases, J lost 7 bases, and 3 bases stayed unmatched. The length of the CDR3 is 14 residues. CDR1 and CDR2 (germline): SGHNT, YENEEA. CDR3 residues: CASSHGLAGNEQFF. CDR3 nucleotides: TGTGCCAGCAGCCATGGACTAGCGGGAAATGAGCAGTTCTTC.

The chain recombines TRBV12-3 or TRBV12-4 with TRBJ2-1; 8 nucleotides match TRBD2. The CDR3 is 16 amino acids. Trimming removed 4 bases from V and 5 bases from J; junction bases left unmatched: 10. The DNA for the CDR3 is TGTGCCAGCAGTTACCCGACGGGGGGGGGTAACAATGAGCAGTTCTTC. This encodes CASSYPTGGGNNEQFF.

Ten or more counts support this clonotype. CDR3 sequence reads: CASRLHQTASNEKLFF. CDR3 DNA: TGTGCCAGCAGATTACACCAGACAGCCTCAAATGAAAAACTGTTTTTT. The rearrangement links TRBV28 to TRBJ1-4; a possible D gene is TRBD1 (5 bases). The germline V gene has CDR1 MDHEN and CDR2 SYDVKM. The CDR3 covers 16 residues. Trimming shortened V by 6 bases and J by 5 bases, and 19 bases separated the two germline ends.

This clonotype was seen at least ten times. The chain has TRBV11-2 and TRBJ2-1; 8 bases align to TRBD1. In germline, CDR1 is SGHAT, CDR2 FQNNGV. This CDR3 contains 16 residues. V lost 4 bases, J lost 2 bases, and 7 bases stayed unmatched. CDR3: CASSSMDRVAYNEQFF. CDR3 DNA: TGTGCCAGCAGCTCGATGGACAGGGTCGCCTACAATGAGCAGTTCTTC.

This clonotype was detected many times. V and J are TRBV5-1 and TRBJ2-7; TRBD1 aligns across 8 bases. From germline, CDR1 is SGHRS and CDR2 YFSETQ. The V and J ends lost 0 bases and 2 bases, in that order; junction bases with no gene match: 4. The CDR3 has 15 residues. DNA for the CDR3: TGCGCCAGCAGCTTGGCCGGGACAGGTGCCTACGAGCAGTACTTC. This gives the protein CASSLAGTGAYEQYF.

This clonotype was observed a few times. The chain links TRBV3-1 to TRBJ2-1; TRBD2 aligns across 11 bases. V shed 4 bases, J shed 6 bases, and the junction held 17 bases outside the gene matches. Germline assignment: CDR1 LGHDT and CDR2 YNNKEL (reference sequence). CDR3 length: 19 amino acids. Written as DNA, the CDR3 is TGTGCCAGCAGCCCCCGAGGCATACTAGCGGGGGACGGGGGCAATGAGCAGTTCTTC. Translation gives CASSPRGILAGDGGNEQFF.

This clonotype showed up just a few times. The rearrangement joins TRBV5-6 to TRBJ1-5; unclear D gene. The CDR3 consists of 15 residues. CDR1 and CDR2 from the germline V gene are SGHDT and YYEEEE. V was clipped by 1 base and J by 0 bases, with 8 bases between them. The CDR3, as DNA: TGTGCCAGCAGCTTGTGGCAGATTAGCAATCAGCCCCAGCATTTT. Amino acids: CASSLWQISNQPQHF.

This clonotype was counted between two and nine times. The V call is TRBV11-2, the J call TRBJ2-3; TRBD2 agrees at 10 bases. This CDR3 is built from 15 residues. Per germline, CDR1 SGHAT and CDR2 FQNNGV. V was pared by 4 bases and J by 5 bases, with 6 bases of the junction left unmatched. The CDR3 loop is CASSSSGGARDTQYF. The CDR3 DNA reads TGTGCCAGCAGCTCAAGCGGGGGGGCCAGAGATACGCAGTATTTT.

This rearrangement joins TRBV7-9 to TRBJ2-3; the D call may be TRBD1 or TRBD2 (5 bases each). This CDR3 is 15 amino acids long. From germline, CDR1 is SEHNR and CDR2 FQNEAQ (reference sequence). V was shortened by 0 bases and J by 9 bases, with 16 bases between the two germline ends. The CDR3 reads CASSLATGQGGTQYF. The CDR3 coding sequence is TGTGCCAGCAGCTTAGCGACGGGGCAGGGTGGCACGCAGTATTTT.

The sample holds many counts of this clonotype. The chain recombines TRBV2 with TRBJ1-1; D unclear. The CDR3 spans 15 residues. Trimming shortened V by 10 bases and J by 7 bases, and 25 bases separated the two germline ends. Germline V gene data show CDR1 as SNHLY and CDR2 as FYNNEI. The CDR3 loop reads CATLGRQRGTVEAFF. The CDR3 coding sequence is TGTGCCACCTTGGGCCGCCAACGCGGCACCGTTGAAGCTTTCTTT.

V is TRBV7-9 and J is TRBJ2-1; TRBD2 matches at 9 bases. V lost 5 bases and J lost 12; bases outside the gene matches: 20. The germline V gene encodes CDR1 SEHNR and CDR2 FQNEAQ (reference sequence). This CDR3 is built from 17 residues. The CDR3 loop reads CASSPLGWTSDPGGQFF. The CDR3 DNA reads TGTGCCAGCAGCCCCCTGGGGTGGACTAGCGACCCGGGGGGGCAGTTCTTC.

This clonotype was detected ten times or more. The genes are TRBV5-1 and TRBJ1-5; possibly TRBD1 for D (5 bases). CDR3 size: 16 residues. V lost 0 bases, J lost 3 bases, and 13 bases lay in between. Germline V gene lookup returns CDR1 SGHRS and CDR2 YFSETQ. The CDR3 nucleotides read TGCGCCAGCAGCTTGGAAGGTCCACAGGTCAATCAGCCCCAGCATTTT. Translated, it gives CASSLEGPQVNQPQHF.

This clonotype was seen a handful of times. DNA for the CDR3: TGTGCCAGCAGCCCTGGACCAGCCCAAGCCAAAAACATTCAGTACTTC. Translation: CASSPGPAQAKNIQYF. This chain connects TRBV28 to TRBJ2-4; D gene ambiguous. Germline V gives CDR1 MDHEN, CDR2 SYDVKM. The V gene lost 6 bases and the J gene lost 0 bases, with 15 bases spanning the gap. The CDR3 totals 16 residues.

This clonotype occurred many times. The rearrangement uses TRBV5-1 and TRBJ1-6; D is unclear. Germline CDR1 reads SGHRS; CDR2 reads YFSETQ. This CDR3 region has 15 residues. V lost 0 bases to trimming and J lost 6 bases, with 10 bases between them. CDR3 DNA sequence: TGCGCCAGCAGCTTGGAGGGCAACTCTAATTCACCCCTCCACTTT. It encodes CASSLEGNSNSPLHF.

The chain has TRBV24-1 and TRBJ2-1; D is possibly TRBD1 (6 bases). This CDR3 spans 17 amino acids. Trimming stripped 5 bases from V and 1 base from J, with 17 bases between. CDR1 is KGHDR and CDR2 is SFDVKD in the germline V gene. CDR3 bases: TGTGCCACCAGTGGTCGGCGACAGGCAAGGTCCTACAATGAGCAGTTCTTC. Amino acid sequence: CATSGRRQARSYNEQFF.

This clonotype was found a few times. This chain uses TRBV5-5 with TRBJ1-5, with 8 bases fitting TRBD1. Germline lookup yields CDR1 SGHKS and CDR2 YYEKEE (reference sequence). The CDR3 totals 14 residues. Losses at the gene ends were 1 base for V and 7 bases for J; bases not matched to a gene: 4. CDR3: CASSLNTGGQPQHF. Here the CDR3 DNA reads TGTGCCAGCAGCTTGAACACAGGGGGGCAGCCCCAGCATTTT.

This clonotype has just a few counts. The V and J genes are TRBV28 and TRBJ2-5; maybe TRBD2 (6 bases). The CDR3 spans 13 residues. Germline V lookup: CDR1 MDHEN, CDR2 SYDVKM. The V end lost 10 bases, the J end lost 5 bases, and 17 bases lay between the germline ends. This chain's CDR3 is CATWGVSGETQYF. The CDR3, as DNA: TGTGCCACCTGGGGGGTATCAGGGGAGACCCAGTACTTC.

There are many counts of this clonotype. This chain links TRBV7-9 with TRBJ1-5, with D uncertain. Looked up from germline, CDR1 is SEHNR and CDR2 is FQNEAQ (reference sequence). The CDR3 is made up of 14 amino acids. V was clipped by 1 base and J by 4 bases, with 8 bases between them. The CDR3 sequence is CASSLGGENQPQHF. The CDR3 coding sequence is TGTGCCAGCAGCTTAGGCGGAGAGAATCAGCCCCAGCATTTT. Full variable domain (missing parts from reference TRBV7-9 and TRBJ1-5): DTGVSQNPRHKITKRGQNVTFRCDPISEHNRLYWYRQTLGQGPEFLTYFQNEAQLEKSRLLSDRFSAERPKGSFSTLEIQRTEQGDSAMYLCASSLGGENQPQHFGDGTRLSIL.

The chain employs TRBV29-1 and TRBJ2-5, with unresolved D. The CDR3 contains 13 residues. Trimming shortened V by 4 bases and J by 5 bases, and 14 bases separated the two germline ends. Germline CDR1 SQVTM, CDR2 ANQGSEA. The DNA of the CDR3 is TGCAGCGTTGGGCTAGTCGTTTGGGAGACCCAGTACTTC. Translating gives CSVGLVVWETQYF.